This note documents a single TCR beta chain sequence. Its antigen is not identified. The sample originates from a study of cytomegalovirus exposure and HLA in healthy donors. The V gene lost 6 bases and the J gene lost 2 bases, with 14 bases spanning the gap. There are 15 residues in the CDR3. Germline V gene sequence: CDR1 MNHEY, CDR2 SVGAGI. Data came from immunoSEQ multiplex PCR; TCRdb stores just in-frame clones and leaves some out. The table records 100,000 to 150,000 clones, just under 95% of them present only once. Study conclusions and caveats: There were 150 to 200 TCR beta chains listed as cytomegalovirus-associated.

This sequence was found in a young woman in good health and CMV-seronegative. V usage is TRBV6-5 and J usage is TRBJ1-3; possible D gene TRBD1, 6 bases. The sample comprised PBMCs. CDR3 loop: CASRRDTHPGNTIYF. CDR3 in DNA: TGTGCCAGCAGACGGGACACCCACCCTGGAAACACCATATATTTT.